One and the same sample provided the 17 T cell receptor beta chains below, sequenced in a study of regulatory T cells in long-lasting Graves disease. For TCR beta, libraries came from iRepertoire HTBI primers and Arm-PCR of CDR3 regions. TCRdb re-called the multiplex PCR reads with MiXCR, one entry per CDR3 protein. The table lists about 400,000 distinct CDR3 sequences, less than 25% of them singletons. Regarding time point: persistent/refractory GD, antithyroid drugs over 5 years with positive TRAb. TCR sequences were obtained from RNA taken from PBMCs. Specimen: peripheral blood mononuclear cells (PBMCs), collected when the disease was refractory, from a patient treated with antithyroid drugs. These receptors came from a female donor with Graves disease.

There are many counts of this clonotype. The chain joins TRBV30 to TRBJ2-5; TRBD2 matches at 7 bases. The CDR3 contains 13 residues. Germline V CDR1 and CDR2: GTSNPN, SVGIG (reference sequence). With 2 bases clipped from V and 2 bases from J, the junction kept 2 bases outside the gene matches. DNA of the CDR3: TGTGCCTGGAGTCGGGACTATCAAGAGACCCAGTACTTC. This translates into CAWSRDYQETQYF. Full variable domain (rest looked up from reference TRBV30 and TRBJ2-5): SQTIHQWPATLVQPVGSPLSLECTVEGTSNPNLYWYRQAAGRGLQLLFYSVGIGQISSEVPQNLSASRPQDRQFILSSKKLLLSDSGFYLCAWSRDYQETQYFGPGTRLLVL.

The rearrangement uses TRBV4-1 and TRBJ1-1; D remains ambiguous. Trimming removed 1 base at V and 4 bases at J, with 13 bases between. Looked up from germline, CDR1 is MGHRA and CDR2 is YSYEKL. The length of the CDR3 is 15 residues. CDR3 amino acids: CASSQVFRDATEAFF. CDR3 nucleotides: TGCGCCAGCAGCCAAGTCTTTAGGGATGCCACTGAAGCTTTCTTT.

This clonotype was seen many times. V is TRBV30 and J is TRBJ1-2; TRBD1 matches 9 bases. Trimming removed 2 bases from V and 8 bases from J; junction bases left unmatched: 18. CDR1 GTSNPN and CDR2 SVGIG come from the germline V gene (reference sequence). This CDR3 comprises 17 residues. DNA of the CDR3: TGTGCCTGGAGTCCAGACCTCCATTCCACAGGGGGCCGGGGCTACACCTTC. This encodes CAWSPDLHSTGGRGYTF.

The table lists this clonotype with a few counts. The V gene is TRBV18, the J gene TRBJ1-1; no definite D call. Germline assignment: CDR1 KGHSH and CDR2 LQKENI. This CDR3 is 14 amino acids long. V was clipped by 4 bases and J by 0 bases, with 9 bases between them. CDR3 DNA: TGTGCCAGCTCACTGCGGCGCCTGAACACTGAAGCTTTCTTT. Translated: CASSLRRLNTEAFF.

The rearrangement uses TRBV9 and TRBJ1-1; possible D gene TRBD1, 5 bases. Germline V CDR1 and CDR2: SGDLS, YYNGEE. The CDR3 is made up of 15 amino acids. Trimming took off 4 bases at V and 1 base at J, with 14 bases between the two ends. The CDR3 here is CASSPRGDRNTEAFF. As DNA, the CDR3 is TGTGCCAGCAGCCCCCGGGGGGATCGGAACACTGAAGCTTTCTTT. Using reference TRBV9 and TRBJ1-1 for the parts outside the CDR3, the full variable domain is DSGVTQTPKHLITATGQRVTLRCSPRSGDLSVYWYQQSLDQGLQFLIQYYNGEERAKGNILERFSAQQFPDLHSELNLSSLELGDSALYFCASSPRGDRNTEAFFGQGTRLTVV.

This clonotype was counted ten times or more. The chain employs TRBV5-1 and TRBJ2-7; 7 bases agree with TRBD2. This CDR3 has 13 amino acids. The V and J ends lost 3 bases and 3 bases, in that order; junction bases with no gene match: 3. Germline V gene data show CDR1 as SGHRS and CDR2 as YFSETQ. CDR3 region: CASSWGTIYEQYF. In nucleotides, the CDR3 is TGCGCCAGCAGCTGGGGGACTATCTACGAGCAGTACTTC.

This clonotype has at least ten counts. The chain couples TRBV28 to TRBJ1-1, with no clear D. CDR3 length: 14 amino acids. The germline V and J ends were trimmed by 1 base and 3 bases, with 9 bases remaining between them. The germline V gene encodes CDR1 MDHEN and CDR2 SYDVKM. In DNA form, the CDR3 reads TGTGCCAGCAGTTTATTGGGCACGTACACTGAAGCTTTCTTT. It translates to CASSLLGTYTEAFF. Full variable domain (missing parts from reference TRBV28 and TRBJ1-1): DVKVTQSSRYLVKRTGEKVFLECVQDMDHENMFWYRQDPGLGLRLIYFSYDVKMKEKGDIPEGYSVSREKKERFSLILESASTNQTSMYLCASSLLGTYTEAFFGQGTRLTVV.

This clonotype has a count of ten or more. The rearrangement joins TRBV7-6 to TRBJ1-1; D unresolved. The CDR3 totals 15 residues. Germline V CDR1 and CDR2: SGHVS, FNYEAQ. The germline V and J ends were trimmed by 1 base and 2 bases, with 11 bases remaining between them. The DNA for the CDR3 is TGTGCCAGCAGCTTAGGGCCAGCTTTAAACACTGAAGCTTTCTTT. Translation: CASSLGPALNTEAFF.

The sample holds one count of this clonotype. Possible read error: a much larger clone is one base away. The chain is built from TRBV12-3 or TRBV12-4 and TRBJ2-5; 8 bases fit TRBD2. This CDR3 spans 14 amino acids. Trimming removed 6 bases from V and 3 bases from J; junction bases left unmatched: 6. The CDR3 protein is CASSQAGAKETQYF. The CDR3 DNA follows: TGTGCCAGCAGCCAAGCGGGGGCCAAAGAGACCCAGTACTTC.

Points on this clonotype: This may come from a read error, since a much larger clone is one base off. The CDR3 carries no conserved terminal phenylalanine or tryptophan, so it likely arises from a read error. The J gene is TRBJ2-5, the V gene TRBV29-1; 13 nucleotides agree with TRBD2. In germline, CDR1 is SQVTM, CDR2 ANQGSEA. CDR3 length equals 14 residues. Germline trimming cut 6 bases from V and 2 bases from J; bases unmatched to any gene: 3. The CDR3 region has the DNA TGCAGCGTAGGACTAGCGGGAGTGCAAGAGACCCAGTACCTC. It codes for CSVGLAGVQETQYL.

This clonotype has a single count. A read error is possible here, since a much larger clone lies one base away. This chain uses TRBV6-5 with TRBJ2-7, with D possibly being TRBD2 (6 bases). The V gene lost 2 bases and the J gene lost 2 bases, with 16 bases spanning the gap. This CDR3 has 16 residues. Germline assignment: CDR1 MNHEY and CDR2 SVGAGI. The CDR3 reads CASSYGGGESPYEQYF. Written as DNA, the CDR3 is TGTGCCAGCAGTTACGGTGGCGGGGAATCACCCTACGAGCAGTACTTC.

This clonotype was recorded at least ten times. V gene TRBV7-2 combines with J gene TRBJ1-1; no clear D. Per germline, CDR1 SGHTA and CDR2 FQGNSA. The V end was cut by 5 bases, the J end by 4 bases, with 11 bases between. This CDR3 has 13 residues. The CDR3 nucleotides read TGTGCCAGCAGCGGAAAGGTGGGCACTGAAGCTTTCTTT. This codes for CASSGKVGTEAFF.

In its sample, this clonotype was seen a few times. The CDR3 DNA reads TGTGCCAGCAAACTCCGGGGCACCCAAGAGACCCAGTACTTC. Its protein is CASKLRGTQETQYF. This chain links TRBV7-8 with TRBJ2-5; D may be TRBD1 or TRBD2 (5 bases each). Trimming shortened V by 7 bases and J by 1 base, and 13 bases separated the two germline ends. CDR3 length equals 14 residues. Germline lookup yields CDR1 SGHVS and CDR2 FQNEAQ.

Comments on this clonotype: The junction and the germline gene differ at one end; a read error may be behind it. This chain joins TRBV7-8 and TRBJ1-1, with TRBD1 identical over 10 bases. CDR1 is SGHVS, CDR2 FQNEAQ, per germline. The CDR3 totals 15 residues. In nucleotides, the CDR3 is TGTGCCGGCAGCTTAGGACAGGGGGTCTTAACTGAAGCTTTCTTT. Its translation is CAGSLGQGVLTEAFF.

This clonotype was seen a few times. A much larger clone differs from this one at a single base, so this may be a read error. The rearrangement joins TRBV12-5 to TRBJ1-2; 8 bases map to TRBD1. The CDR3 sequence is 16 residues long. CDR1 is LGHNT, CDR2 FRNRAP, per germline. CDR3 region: CAGGLVGAGGYYGYTF. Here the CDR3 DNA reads TGTGCTGGTGGTTTGGTAGGGGCAGGGGGCTACTATGGCTACACCTTC.

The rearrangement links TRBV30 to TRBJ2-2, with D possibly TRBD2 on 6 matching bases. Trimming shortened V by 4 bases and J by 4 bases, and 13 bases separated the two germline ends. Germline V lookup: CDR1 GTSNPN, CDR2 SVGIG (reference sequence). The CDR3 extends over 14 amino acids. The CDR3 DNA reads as TGTGCCTGGACGGGGACTGTCGGCACCGGGGAGCTGTTTTTT. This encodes CAWTGTVGTGELFF. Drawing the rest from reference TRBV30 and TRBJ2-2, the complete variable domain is SQTIHQWPATLVQPVGSPLSLECTVEGTSNPNLYWYRQAAGRGLQLLFYSVGIGQISSEVPQNLSASRPQDRQFILSSKKLLLSDSGFYLCAWTGTVGTGELFFGEGSRLTVL.

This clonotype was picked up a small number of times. CDR3 residues: CASSMMGQGYQPQHF. CDR3 coding DNA: TGTGCCAGTAGTATGATGGGACAGGGTTATCAGCCCCAGCATTTT. This chain links TRBV19 with TRBJ1-5; 9 bases fit TRBD1. V dropped 3 bases and J dropped 5; count of bases not matched to a gene: 5. This CDR3 comprises 15 residues. Germline V lookup: CDR1 LNHDA, CDR2 SQIVND (reference sequence).